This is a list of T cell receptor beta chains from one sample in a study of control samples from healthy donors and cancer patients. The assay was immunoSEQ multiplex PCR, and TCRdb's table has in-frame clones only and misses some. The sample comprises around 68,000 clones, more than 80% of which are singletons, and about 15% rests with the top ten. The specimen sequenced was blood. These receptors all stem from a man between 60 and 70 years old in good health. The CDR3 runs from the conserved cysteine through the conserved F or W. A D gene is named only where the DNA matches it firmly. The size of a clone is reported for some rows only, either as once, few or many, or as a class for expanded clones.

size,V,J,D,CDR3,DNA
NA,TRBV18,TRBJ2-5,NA,CASSPGRGGTEETQYF,TGTGCCAGCTCACCAGGGCGTGGTGGGACCGAAGAGACCCAGTACTTC
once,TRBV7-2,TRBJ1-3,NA,CASTGSGNTIYF,TGTGCCAGCACTGGGTCTGGAAACACCATATATTTT
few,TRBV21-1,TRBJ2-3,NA,CASSRLAGARDGTDTQYF,TGTGCCAGCAGCAGACTAGCGGGAGCCCGGGACGGCACAGATACGCAGTATTTT
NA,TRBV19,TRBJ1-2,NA,CASSIVFEFGYTF,TGTGCCAGTAGTATAGTTTTCGAGTTTGGCTACACCTTC
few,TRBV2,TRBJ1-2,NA,CASRRQSGGYTF,TGTGCCAGCAGACGGCAATCAGGGGGCTACACCTTC
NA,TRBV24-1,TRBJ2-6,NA,CATSDGGVAGANVLTF,TGTGCCACCAGTGATGGAGGGGTAGCTGGGGCCAACGTCCTGACTTTC
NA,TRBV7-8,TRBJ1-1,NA,CASSFHGGARGYANTEAFF,TGTGCCAGCAGCTTTCATGGGGGGGCGAGAGGGTATGCTAACACTGAAGCTTTCTTT
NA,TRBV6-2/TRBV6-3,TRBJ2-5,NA,CASSQTQETQYF,TGTGCCAGCAGCCAGACTCAAGAGACCCAGTACTTC
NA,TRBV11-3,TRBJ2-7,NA,CASSPQGTYEQYF,TGTGCCAGCAGCCCACAGGGTACCTACGAGCAGTACTTC
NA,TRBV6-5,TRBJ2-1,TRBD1,CASSPTGAPYNEQFF,TGTGCCAGCAGTCCGACAGGGGCCCCCTACAATGAGCAGTTCTTC
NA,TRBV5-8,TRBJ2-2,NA,CASTSLGKPGELFF,TGTGCCAGCACCAGCTTGGGGAAACCCGGGGAGCTGTTTTTT
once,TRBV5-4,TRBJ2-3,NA,CASRKTGTPTDTQYF,TGTGCCAGCAGAAAGACAGGGACTCCCACAGATACGCAGTATTTT
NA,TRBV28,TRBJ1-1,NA,CASTTTLNTEAFF,TGTGCCAGCACAACGACCCTGAACACTGAAGCTTTCTTT
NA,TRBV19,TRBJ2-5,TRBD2,CASSRGGRAETQYF,TGTGCCAGTAGTAGAGGCGGGAGGGCGGAGACCCAGTACTTC
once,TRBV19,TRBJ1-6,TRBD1,CASSGTGGTMNSPLHF,TGTGCCAGTAGCGGGACAGGGGGCACAATGAATTCACCCCTCCACTTT
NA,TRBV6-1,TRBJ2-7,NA,CASSEGGARAYEQYF,TGTGCCAGCAGTGAAGGGGGGGCCAGAGCCTACGAGCAGTACTTC
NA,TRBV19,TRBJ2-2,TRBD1,CASTPNSGTGSTGELFF,TGTGCCAGTACCCCCAACTCCGGGACAGGGAGCACCGGGGAGCTGTTTTTT
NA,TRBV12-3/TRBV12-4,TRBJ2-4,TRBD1,CASSFFGTGLYF,TGTGCCAGCAGTTTTTTCGGGACAGGGTTGTACTTC
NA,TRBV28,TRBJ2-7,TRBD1,CASTPGQGRYEQYF,TGTGCCAGCACACCTGGACAGGGTCGATACGAGCAGTACTTC
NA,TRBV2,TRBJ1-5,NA,CASSEPTRLNQPQHF,TGTGCCAGCAGTGAACCCACCCGGCTCAATCAGCCCCAGCATTTT
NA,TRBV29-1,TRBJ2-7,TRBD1,CSVGSPGQGAHEQYF,TGCAGCGTTGGATCCCCAGGACAGGGGGCCCACGAGCAGTACTTC
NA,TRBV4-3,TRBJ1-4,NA,CASSQDYGGSNEKLFF,TGCGCCAGCAGCCAAGATTATGGGGGCAGTAATGAAAAACTGTTTTTT
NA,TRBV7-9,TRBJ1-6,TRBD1,CASMQGQGNSPLHF,TGTGCCAGTATGCAAGGACAGGGAAATTCACCCCTCCACTTT
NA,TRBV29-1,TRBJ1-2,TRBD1,CSVPLRDSPNYGYTF,TGCAGCGTCCCTCTCCGGGACAGCCCTAACTATGGCTACACCTTC
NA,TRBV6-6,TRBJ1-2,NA,CASSYFETNYGYTF,TGTGCCAGCAGTTACTTCGAGACTAACTATGGCTACACCTTC
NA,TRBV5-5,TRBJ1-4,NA,CASSRRGWGTNEKLFF,TGTGCCAGCAGCCGTCGTGGGTGGGGAACTAATGAAAAACTGTTTTTT
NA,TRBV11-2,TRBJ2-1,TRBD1,CASSFGQGYNEQFF,TGTGCCAGCAGCTTCGGACAGGGGTACAATGAGCAGTTCTTC
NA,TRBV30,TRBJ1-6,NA,CAWSSNSPLHF,TGTGCCTGGAGTAGCAATTCACCCCTCCACTTT
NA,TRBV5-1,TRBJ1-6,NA,CASSLQGPTSPLHF,TGCGCCAGCAGCTTGCAGGGGCCCACCTCACCCCTCCACTTT
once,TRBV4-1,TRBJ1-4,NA,CATGEQGSRGKLFF,TGCGCCACAGGGGAACAGGGTTCGAGGGGAAAACTGTTTTTT
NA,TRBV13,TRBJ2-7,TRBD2,CASSPSGRASSYEQYF,TGTGCCAGCAGCCCTAGCGGGAGGGCCAGCTCCTACGAGCAGTACTTC
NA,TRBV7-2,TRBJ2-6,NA,CASSLALSSGANVLTF,TGTGCCAGCAGCTTAGCGCTAAGCTCTGGGGCCAACGTCCTGACTTTC
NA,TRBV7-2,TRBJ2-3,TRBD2,CASSTGLAGLSDTQYF,TGTGCCAGCAGCACTGGACTAGCGGGATTATCAGATACGCAGTATTTT
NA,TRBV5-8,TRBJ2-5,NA,CASSLAVSETQYF,TGTGCCAGCAGCTTGGCCGTGTCGGAGACCCAGTACTTC
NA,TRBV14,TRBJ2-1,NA,CASSEIQAKQFF,TGTGCCAGCAGCGAGATACAGGCTAAGCAGTTCTTC
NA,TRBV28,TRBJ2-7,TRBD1,CASHDSAGGTDYEQYF,TGTGCCAGCCACGACAGCGCAGGGGGCACGGATTACGAGCAGTACTTC
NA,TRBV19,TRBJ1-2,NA,CASSIGRRGYTF,TGTGCCAGTAGTATAGGAAGACGTGGCTACACCTTC
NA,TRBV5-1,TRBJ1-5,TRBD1,CASSPMTGNNQPQHF,TGCGCCAGCAGCCCTATGACAGGGAACAATCAGCCCCAGCATTTT
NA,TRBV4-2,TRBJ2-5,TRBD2,CASSQEGGGRRVGETQYF,TGTGCCAGCAGCCAAGAAGGTGGCGGGAGACGGGTGGGGGAGACCCAGTACTTC
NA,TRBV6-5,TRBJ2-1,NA,CASSPGTSVFF,TGTGCCAGCAGTCCAGGAACTAGTGTGTTCTTC